The 18 T cell receptor beta chains given below trace back to one sample, sequenced in a study of cytomegalovirus exposure and HLA in healthy donors. Use of 60 Vbeta and 13 Jbeta primers characterized the PCR. The protocol was immunoSEQ multiplex PCR, while the TCRdb copy is restricted to in-frame clones and leaves out a portion. This table has tens of thousands of clones, over 40% appearing once. Input material: PBMCs. The receptor set was obtained from a woman between 35 and 50 years old in good health and CMV-seropositive.

This clone is medium-sized in the sample. The V gene is TRBV27, the J gene TRBJ1-5, with a possible D match to TRBD1 (6 bases). The germline CDR1 and CDR2 sequences are MNHEY and SMNVEV (reference sequence). The CDR3 contains 14 residues. Trimming stripped 5 bases from V and 5 bases from J, with 13 bases between. In DNA form, the CDR3 reads TGTGCCAGCAGTCATCAGGGGCCTCATCAGCCCCAGCATTTT. Its translation is CASSHQGPHQPQHF.

The chain joins TRBV14 to TRBJ2-7; 8 bases line up with TRBD1. The V and J ends lost 1 base and 6 bases, in that order; junction bases with no gene match: 2. The CDR3 covers 13 residues. Germline V gives CDR1 SGHDN, CDR2 FVKESK. The CDR3: CASSQVQGAEQYF. The CDR3, as DNA: TGTGCCAGCAGCCAAGTGCAGGGGGCCGAGCAGTACTTC.

The rearrangement links TRBV28 to TRBJ1-5; unclear D gene. The CDR3 runs 15 residues. Trimming removed 2 bases from V and 4 bases from J, with 12 bases in between. Germline assignment: CDR1 MDHEN and CDR2 SYDVKM. This CDR3 is CASSLVIQANQPQHF. CDR3 DNA: TGTGCCAGCAGTTTAGTCATCCAGGCAAATCAGCCCCAGCATTTT.

The rearrangement joins TRBV6-6 to TRBJ1-1; TRBD1 agrees at 7 bases. This CDR3 contains 14 residues. V dropped 1 base and J dropped 6; count of bases not matched to a gene: 5. In germline, CDR1 is MNHNY, CDR2 SVGAGI (reference sequence). DNA for the CDR3: TGTGCCAGCAGTTACTTCCTAGGGGGCGCTGAAGCTTTCTTT. Translated: CASSYFLGGAEAFF.

The J gene is TRBJ1-2, the V gene TRBV5-1; D may be TRBD1 (6 bases). This CDR3 contains 14 residues. V dropped 0 bases and J dropped 4 bases, with 10 bases sitting between them. From germline, CDR1 is SGHRS and CDR2 YFSETQ. The CDR3: CASSLEGGRYGYTF. The DNA for the CDR3 is TGCGCCAGCAGCTTGGAGGGGGGGCGCTATGGCTACACCTTC.

This clone was seen only once. This sequence joins TRBV27 and TRBJ1-3; 7 bases match TRBD1. Per the germline V gene, CDR1 is MNHEY and CDR2 is SMNVEV (reference sequence). This CDR3 comprises 14 residues. With V trimmed by 6 bases and J by 7 bases, 9 bases remained unmatched. As DNA, the CDR3 is TGTGCCAGCAGAAAAGGGGGCCTCGGGAACACCATATATTTT. Its protein product is CASRKGGLGNTIYF.

The rearrangement joins TRBV30 to TRBJ1-2; perhaps TRBD1 as D (5 bases). Germline V lookup: CDR1 GTSNPN, CDR2 SVGIG (reference sequence). This CDR3 is built from 12 residues. Trimming pared 5 bases from V and 0 bases from J, leaving 7 bases between. CDR3 sequence (DNA): TGTGCCTGGGACAGAACTAACTATGGCTACACCTTC. As protein: CAWDRTNYGYTF.

The chain links TRBV18 to TRBJ1-5, with D hard to call. The germline gives CDR1 KGHSH, CDR2 LQKENI. This CDR3 is built from 13 residues. Trimming cost V 4 bases and J 4 bases, with 8 bases left between them. This CDR3 is CASSLADNQPQHF. The CDR3 bases are TGTGCCAGCTCACTGGCAGATAATCAGCCCCAGCATTTT.

The chain employs TRBV5-6 and TRBJ2-5, with TRBD2 matching over 11 bases. The CDR3 totals 16 residues. V shed 4 bases and J 4 bases; nucleotides not matched to a gene: 9. CDR1 is SGHDT and CDR2 is YYEEEE in the germline V gene. In nucleotides, the CDR3 is TGTGCCAGCAGCCCTCGACTAGCGGGGCTAGCAGAGACCCAGTACTTC. Its translation: CASSPRLAGLAETQYF.

This clone was recorded a few times. The chain is built from TRBV10-2 and TRBJ2-1; 8 bases line up with TRBD2. The CDR3 totals 17 residues. The V segment lost 0 bases and the J segment 2 bases; nucleotides outside the gene matches: 6. The germline gives CDR1 WSHSY, CDR2 SAAADI. Here the CDR3 DNA reads TGCGCCAGCAGTGAGTCGACGGTAGCGGGGACCTACAATGAGCAGTTCTTC. Translation: CASSESTVAGTYNEQFF.

The chain employs TRBV7-9 and TRBJ1-4, with D perhaps TRBD1 (5 bases). CDR1 and CDR2 (germline): SEHNR, FQNEAQ (reference sequence). Trimming stripped 4 bases from V and 7 bases from J, with 13 bases between. The CDR3 spans 14 residues. Written as DNA, the CDR3 is TGTGCCAGCAGCTGGGTTGGGGCAGGTGAAAAACTGTTTTTT. This gives the protein CASSWVGAGEKLFF.

This clone came up once. The CDR3 protein is CASSYKQGFGANVLTF. The CDR3 bases are TGTGCCAGCAGTTACAAACAGGGGTTTGGGGCCAACGTCCTGACTTTC. The chain links TRBV6-5 to TRBJ2-6; 7 positions match TRBD1. V was clipped by 2 bases and J by 3 bases; unmatched bases: 4. The V gene's germline CDR1 is MNHEY and CDR2 SVGAGI. The CDR3 has 16 residues.

In this sample, this clone turned up a few times. V and J are TRBV18 and TRBJ2-7; D is possibly TRBD2 (5 bases). The CDR3 is 16 amino acids. Trimming took 4 bases from V and 2 from J, leaving 18 bases between them. The germline CDR1 and CDR2 sequences are KGHSH and LQKENI. This CDR3 reads CASSRNGWEQTYEQYF. CDR3 nucleotide sequence: TGTGCCAGCTCACGGAATGGTTGGGAGCAAACCTACGAGCAGTACTTC. Complete variable domain (other parts from reference TRBV18 and TRBJ2-7): NAGVMQNPRHLVRRRGQEARLRCSPMKGHSHVYWYRQLPEEGLKFMVYLQKENIIDESGMPKERFSAEFPKEGPSILRIQQVVRGDSAAYFCASSRNGWEQTYEQYFGPGTRLTVT.

V usage is TRBV5-1 and J usage is TRBJ1-4, with D possibly TRBD1 on 5 matching bases. V lost 3 bases to trimming and J lost 8 bases, with 20 bases between them. The CDR3 length is 16 residues. Germline V gene lookup returns CDR1 SGHRS and CDR2 YFSETQ. CDR3 sequence (DNA): TGCGCCAGCAGCTCCCGCCTGCAGGGATCCGACGAAAAACTGTTTTTT. This gives the protein CASSSRLQGSDEKLFF.

The chain has TRBV11-2 and TRBJ1-1, with D uncertain. The CDR3 loop spans 16 amino acids. CDR1 is SGHAT, CDR2 FQNNGV, per germline. Trimming stripped 4 bases from V and 0 bases from J, with 15 bases between. The chain's CDR3 is CASSSQGGLMNTEAFF. DNA of the CDR3: TGTGCCAGCAGCTCGCAAGGAGGCTTAATGAACACTGAAGCTTTCTTT.

This clone was seen a handful of times. The chain links TRBV4-2 to TRBJ2-1; 8 bases agree with TRBD2. Germline loops: CDR1 LGHNA, CDR2 YNFKEQ. V lost 6 bases to trimming and J lost 8 bases; unmatched junction nucleotides: 12. This CDR3 contains 15 residues. CDR3 sequence reads: CASSPLGGGSDEQFF. The DNA of the CDR3 is TGTGCCAGCAGTCCCCTAGGCGGGGGGAGCGATGAGCAGTTCTTC.

In its sample, this clone was seen a few times. The chain joins TRBV30 to TRBJ2-3, with 10 bases identical to TRBD2. Germline lookup yields CDR1 GTSNPN and CDR2 SVGIG (reference sequence). J was trimmed by 4 bases and V by 5 bases; bases with no gene match: 9. The CDR3 is 15 residues long. CDR3 in DNA: TGTGCCTGGCTTGAAAGCGGGGGGGTTTCAGATACGCAGTATTTT. This gives the protein CAWLESGGVSDTQYF. The full variable domain, its missing parts supplied by reference TRBV30 and TRBJ2-3, is SQTIHQWPATLVQPVGSPLSLECTVEGTSNPNLYWYRQAAGRGLQLLFYSVGIGQISSEVPQNLSASRPQDRQFILSSKKLLLSDSGFYLCAWLESGGVSDTQYFGPGTRLTVL.

The rearrangement uses TRBV4-1 and TRBJ1-2; no clear D. V was clipped by 3 bases and J by 0 bases, with 11 bases between them. CDR1 MGHRA and CDR2 YSYEKL come from the germline V gene. The CDR3 consists of 15 residues. Here the CDR3 reads CASSHNIGANYGYTF. CDR3 in DNA: TGCGCCAGCAGCCATAATATCGGGGCTAACTATGGCTACACCTTC.